Described below is a single TCR beta chain sequence and its context. There is no known antigen for this receptor. Base quality data are lacking; no much larger clone is found one base away. The sample is drawn from a study of blood T cell repertoires in COVID-19 (dated by TCRdb to 2019 to 2021). For context, the study as a whole: Samples from collaborators originated in the United States, Italy and Spain and spanned both the acute and convalescent phases of COVID-19. HLA class I and class II types, where available, came from metadata supplied by the sample provider rather than from assay-based typing. A de-identified subject ID, COVID-19 status, age in years and sex were almost always included in the sample metadata. Subjects who had been exposed to COVID-19, were actively infected with it, or had recovered from it provided the deeply sampled blood TCRbeta repertoires that made up the dataset. Samples were obtained from the ongoing ImmuneRACE study (first 160 participants) and from roughly 1,300 subjects provided by 6 global collaborators. The repertoires were made available in a free public database intended to serve as a resource for research on the immune response to SARS-CoV-2. The material from the prospective study consisted of cDNA or gDNA derived from T cells, B-cell-depleted T cells, or PBMCs.

Broad study findings and their caveats: The amount of clinical and demographic metadata varied by source and participant and was provided uncurated.

Relative to germline, V is 0 bases shorter and J is 6 bases shorter, with 11 bases between their ends. Spanning cysteine to phenylalanine, the CDR3 consists of 15 amino acids. The CDR3 DNA has 45 bases and is translated from base 1. Looking up the germline V gene (reference sequence) yields CDR1 LGHDT and CDR2 YNNKEL. TCRbeta CDR3 regions were amplified from genomic DNA using the immunoSEQ Assay, a bias-controlled multiplex PCR. The original methods were these. Within the assay, amplification of reference gene primers was used to estimate how many nucleated cells each sample contained. To quantify the absolute abundance of each unique TCRbeta CDR3 rearrangement, sequence reads were collapsed and filtered. For each sample, productive Simpson clonality was calculated as the square root of Simpson's diversity index across productive rearrangements. Sourced from immuneACCESS, this table was stored by TCRdb with only in-frame sequences that have V and J called. A share of the clones is absent; for the studies checked, an unresolved V gene accounts for under half, and the remainder has no known explanation. V, J and clone size derive from that table, while D and trimming were established from the DNA sequence. In this sample the table shows around 130,000 clones, around four fifths of which occur a single time. The ten largest clones add up to approximately 4.1% of the sample.

Collaborating institutions collected whole blood in K2EDTA tubes following their own protocols. For TCRbeta analysis, collaborators shipped samples as frozen whole blood, isolated PBMCs, or DNA extracted from either of those sample types. The TCR sequence derives from a woman aged 80 or over with acute or convalescent COVID-19. This chain joins TRBV3-1 (or the pseudogene TRBV3-2) to TRBJ1-4; the D gene is not confidently resolved. Specimen: peripheral blood. The encoded CDR3 is CASSQDLGGYEKLFF. The DNA sequence is TGTGCCAGCAGCCAAGATCTAGGAGGATATGAAAAACTGTTTTTT.